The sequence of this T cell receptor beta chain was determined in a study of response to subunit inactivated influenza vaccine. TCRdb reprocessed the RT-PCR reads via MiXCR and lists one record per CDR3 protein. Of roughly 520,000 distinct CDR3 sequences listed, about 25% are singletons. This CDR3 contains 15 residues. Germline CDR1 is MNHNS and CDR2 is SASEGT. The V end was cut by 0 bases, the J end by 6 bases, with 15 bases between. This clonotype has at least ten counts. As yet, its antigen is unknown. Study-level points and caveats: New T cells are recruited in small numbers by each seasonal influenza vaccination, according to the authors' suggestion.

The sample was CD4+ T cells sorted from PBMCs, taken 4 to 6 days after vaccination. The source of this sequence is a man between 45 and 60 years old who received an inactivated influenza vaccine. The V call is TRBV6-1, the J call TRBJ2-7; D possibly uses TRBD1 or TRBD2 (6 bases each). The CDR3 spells CASSEAWRGNGEQYF. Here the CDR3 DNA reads TGTGCCAGCAGTGAAGCGTGGAGGGGGAACGGCGAGCAGTACTTC.